These T cell receptor beta chains were read from a single sample in a study of T cells after yellow fever vaccination. TCRdb analysed the 5' RACE reads with MiXCR anew, one entry per CDR3 protein. This sample yields roughly 500,000 distinct CDR3 sequences, of which 19% are seen a single time; around 15% belongs to the top ten. This specimen consisted of PBMCs, obtained 15 days after the yellow fever booster vaccination. Source of these receptors: a young man who received the YFV17D yellow fever vaccine. Both conserved end residues are part of each CDR3. Fields, in order: V gene, clone size, D gene, J gene, CDR3 DNA, CDR3 protein. The D gene is left open where the match is weak. Rows give clone size only sometimes, using once, few, many, or a class for an expanded clone.

V gene: TRBV7-9; clone size: few; D gene: TRBD1; J gene: TRBJ1-1; CDR3 DNA: TGTGCCAGCAGCGCCGGGACAGGGCGTCGGGACACTGAAGCTTTCTTT; CDR3 protein: CASSAGTGRRDTEAFF
V gene: TRBV3-1; clone size: few; D gene: TRBD2; J gene: TRBJ2-7; CDR3 DNA: TGTGCCAGCAGCCCCATCGGGACTAGCCCCTACGAGCAGTACTTC; CDR3 protein: CASSPIGTSPYEQYF
V gene: TRBV10-1; clone size: few; D gene: TRBD2; J gene: TRBJ2-3; CDR3 DNA: TGCGCCAGCAGTGAAGGCGGGAGGGTGTCAGATACGCAGTATTTT; CDR3 protein: CASSEGGRVSDTQYF
V gene: TRBV12-3/TRBV12-4; clone size: .; D gene: TRBD1; J gene: TRBJ2-6; CDR3 DNA: TGTGCCAGCAGTTACCGGGACAGGGGAATGGGGGCCAACGTCCTGACTTTC; CDR3 protein: CASSYRDRGMGANVLTF
V gene: TRBV24-1; clone size: few; D gene: .; J gene: TRBJ1-5; CDR3 DNA: TGTGCCACCAGTGATTCGACGGGGAATCAGCCCCAGCATTTT; CDR3 protein: CATSDSTGNQPQHF
V gene: TRBV5-1; clone size: .; D gene: .; J gene: TRBJ2-1; CDR3 DNA: TGCGCCAGCAGCTTGGATCTGACTAACTCCTACAATGAGCAGTTCTTC; CDR3 protein: CASSLDLTNSYNEQFF
V gene: TRBV12-3/TRBV12-4; clone size: .; D gene: .; J gene: TRBJ2-2; CDR3 DNA: TGTGCCAGCAGTATGAACGGGGAGCTGTTTTTT; CDR3 protein: CASSMNGELFF
V gene: TRBV3-1; clone size: .; D gene: TRBD1; J gene: TRBJ1-4; CDR3 DNA: TGTGCCAGCAGGCTACAGGGGAGTACTAATGAAAAACTGTTTTTT; CDR3 protein: CASRLQGSTNEKLFF
V gene: TRBV10-3; clone size: few; D gene: TRBD2; J gene: TRBJ2-3; CDR3 DNA: TGTGCCATCAGTGATCTCCGTTTGAGCGGGGTCCCAGATACGCAGTATTTT; CDR3 protein: CAISDLRLSGVPDTQYF
V gene: TRBV12-3/TRBV12-4; clone size: .; D gene: .; J gene: TRBJ2-5; CDR3 DNA: TGTGCCAGCAGCCCTAGGATGGAAGAGACCCAGTACTTC; CDR3 protein: CASSPRMEETQYF
V gene: TRBV20-1; clone size: few; D gene: TRBD2; J gene: TRBJ2-1; CDR3 DNA: TGCAGTGCCCTGACCTTACTAGCGGGAGCCTACAATGAGCAGTTCTTC; CDR3 protein: CSALTLLAGAYNEQFF
V gene: TRBV12-3/TRBV12-4; clone size: .; D gene: .; J gene: TRBJ2-3; CDR3 DNA: TGTGCCAGCGGTTTAGCGGTTGTCACAGATACGCAGTATTTT; CDR3 protein: CASGLAVVTDTQYF
V gene: TRBV20-1; clone size: .; D gene: TRBD2; J gene: TRBJ2-7; CDR3 DNA: TGCAGTGCTAGAAAACTAGCGGGAGGGTTCAACGAGCAGTACTTC; CDR3 protein: CSARKLAGGFNEQYF
V gene: TRBV18; clone size: many; D gene: TRBD1; J gene: TRBJ1-2; CDR3 DNA: TGTGCCAGCTCACCGGGGCCGGGACAGGAGTCCTATGGCTACACCTTC; CDR3 protein: CASSPGPGQESYGYTF
V gene: TRBV30; clone size: .; D gene: .; J gene: TRBJ2-7; CDR3 DNA: TGTGCCTGGAGTGTGGTTAGAGGGGGGGAGCAGTACTTC; CDR3 protein: CAWSVVRGGEQYF
V gene: TRBV7-9; clone size: few; D gene: .; J gene: TRBJ2-3; CDR3 DNA: TGTGCCAGCAGCCCCACGCGTAGAGATACGCAGTATTTT; CDR3 protein: CASSPTRRDTQYF
V gene: TRBV12-3/TRBV12-4; clone size: .; D gene: .; J gene: TRBJ1-2; CDR3 DNA: TGTGCCAGCAGTTTTGGGTATAACAGTAGGAATGGCTACACCTTC; CDR3 protein: CASSFGYNSRNGYTF
V gene: TRBV9; clone size: few; D gene: .; J gene: TRBJ2-1; CDR3 DNA: TGTGCCAGCAGCCTCCGACCCCCACCGGATGAGCAGTTCTTC; CDR3 protein: CASSLRPPPDEQFF
V gene: TRBV12-3/TRBV12-4; clone size: few; D gene: TRBD1; J gene: TRBJ2-5; CDR3 DNA: TGTGCCAGCAGGGATGGGACAGGGTGGGAGACCCAGTACTTC; CDR3 protein: CASRDGTGWETQYF
V gene: TRBV5-8; clone size: .; D gene: .; J gene: TRBJ1-6; CDR3 DNA: TGTGCCAGCAGCTTGGACCGTGTCTCACCCCTCCACTTT; CDR3 protein: CASSLDRVSPLHF
V gene: TRBV7-3; clone size: .; D gene: .; J gene: TRBJ2-5; CDR3 DNA: TGTGCCAGCAGCTTAGGGCCGGGACTCCTAGAGACCCAGTACTTC; CDR3 protein: CASSLGPGLLETQYF
V gene: TRBV29-1; clone size: few; D gene: .; J gene: TRBJ1-4; CDR3 DNA: TGCAGCGTTGGACCGAGGGGAAGTGAAAAACTGTTTTTT; CDR3 protein: CSVGPRGSEKLFF
V gene: TRBV12-3/TRBV12-4; clone size: few; D gene: .; J gene: TRBJ1-2; CDR3 DNA: TGTGCCAGCGGCATCAGGGTCCAGTCGTTAGGTGGCTACACCTTC; CDR3 protein: CASGIRVQSLGGYTF
V gene: TRBV5-1; clone size: few; D gene: TRBD2; J gene: TRBJ2-2; CDR3 DNA: TGCGCCAGCAGCTACATGACTAGCGGGATCGCCGGGGAGCTGTTTTTT; CDR3 protein: CASSYMTSGIAGELFF
V gene: TRBV2; clone size: few; D gene: TRBD2; J gene: TRBJ2-1; CDR3 DNA: TGTGCCAGCACAGCGCGGCGGGAGAACAATGAGCAGTTCTTC; CDR3 protein: CASTARRENNEQFF
V gene: TRBV20-1; clone size: .; D gene: .; J gene: TRBJ2-3; CDR3 DNA: TGCAGTGCAGGGGAATACACAGATACGCAGTATTTT; CDR3 protein: CSAGEYTDTQYF
V gene: TRBV5-1; clone size: once; D gene: TRBD2; J gene: TRBJ2-7; CDR3 DNA: TGCGCCAGCACCCCCCTCGGAGCGGGAGCTATATACGAGCAGTACTTC; CDR3 protein: CASTPLGAGAIYEQYF
V gene: TRBV20-1; clone size: .; D gene: .; J gene: TRBJ2-3; CDR3 DNA: TGCAGTACCCTAAGGGGGGAGGCAGATACGCAGTATTTT; CDR3 protein: CSTLRGEADTQYF
V gene: TRBV3-1; clone size: few; D gene: .; J gene: TRBJ2-1; CDR3 DNA: TGTGCCAGCAGCCAAGATCACGGATCCTTCAATGAGCAGTTCTTC; CDR3 protein: CASSQDHGSFNEQFF
V gene: TRBV5-4; clone size: .; D gene: .; J gene: TRBJ2-1; CDR3 DNA: TGTGCCGGGTCGGTCCGGGGAGAGCAGTTCTTC; CDR3 protein: CAGSVRGEQFF
V gene: TRBV20-1; clone size: few; D gene: .; J gene: TRBJ1-5; CDR3 DNA: TGCAGTGCTAGCTTTGGGGCAGGCCAGCCCCAGCATTTT; CDR3 protein: CSASFGAGQPQHF
V gene: TRBV6-5; clone size: many; D gene: TRBD2; J gene: TRBJ2-3; CDR3 DNA: TGTGCCAGCAGTTCCCCAGGGACTAGGACAGATACGCAGTATTTT; CDR3 protein: CASSSPGTRTDTQYF
V gene: TRBV29-1; clone size: .; D gene: .; J gene: TRBJ2-5; CDR3 DNA: TGCAGCGTCGAAGGGGGAGCGGAGACCCAGTACTTC; CDR3 protein: CSVEGGAETQYF
V gene: TRBV11-2; clone size: few; D gene: TRBD2; J gene: TRBJ2-2; CDR3 DNA: TGTGCCAGCAGCCCCGGGGTAGCGGGACGCGGGGAGCTGTTTTTT; CDR3 protein: CASSPGVAGRGELFF
V gene: TRBV5-1; clone size: .; D gene: .; J gene: TRBJ2-1; CDR3 DNA: TGCGCCAGCAGCTGGACGGAGGGCTCCTACAATGAGCAGTTCTTC; CDR3 protein: CASSWTEGSYNEQFF
V gene: TRBV6-2/TRBV6-3; clone size: .; D gene: TRBD1; J gene: TRBJ2-3; CDR3 DNA: TGTGCCAGCAGTTACTCGAAGGGACAGTCATGGATTGATACGCAGTATTTT; CDR3 protein: CASSYSKGQSWIDTQYF
V gene: TRBV19; clone size: few; D gene: TRBD2; J gene: TRBJ2-1; CDR3 DNA: TGTGCCAGTAGTATAGATCGACTAGCGGGAGGGGGTGAGCAGTTCTTC; CDR3 protein: CASSIDRLAGGGEQFF
V gene: TRBV29-1; clone size: few; D gene: TRBD1; J gene: TRBJ2-7; CDR3 DNA: TGCAGCGTTGGGACAGGGTCCTACGAGCAGTACTTC; CDR3 protein: CSVGTGSYEQYF
V gene: TRBV7-9; clone size: .; D gene: .; J gene: TRBJ2-1; CDR3 DNA: TGTGCCAGCAGCCTACCCGGGTCCCCGGGTGAGCAGTTCTTC; CDR3 protein: CASSLPGSPGEQFF
V gene: TRBV3-1; clone size: few; D gene: TRBD2; J gene: TRBJ2-7; CDR3 DNA: TGTGCCAGCAGCTCCACCGGACTAGCGGGACCGTACGAGCAGTACTTC; CDR3 protein: CASSSTGLAGPYEQYF
V gene: TRBV5-5; clone size: few; D gene: TRBD1; J gene: TRBJ2-7; CDR3 DNA: TGTGCCAGCAGCTTGGAGGGGACAGGGACCAACGAGCAGTACTTC; CDR3 protein: CASSLEGTGTNEQYF
V gene: TRBV20-1; clone size: few; D gene: .; J gene: TRBJ2-3; CDR3 DNA: TGCTCCCCCGGGGCTAGCGGCACAGATACGCAGTATTTT; CDR3 protein: CSPGASGTDTQYF
V gene: TRBV10-3; clone size: few; D gene: .; J gene: TRBJ2-7; CDR3 DNA: TGTGCCATCAGCGAGACGGAATACGAGCAGTACTTC; CDR3 protein: CAISETEYEQYF
V gene: TRBV2; clone size: .; D gene: .; J gene: TRBJ2-1; CDR3 DNA: TGTGCCAGCAGTGGGTTGCCAGGGAATGAGCAGTTCTTC; CDR3 protein: CASSGLPGNEQFF
V gene: TRBV5-1; clone size: few; D gene: .; J gene: TRBJ2-3; CDR3 DNA: TGCGCCAGCAAACACGGCACAGATACGCAGTATTTT; CDR3 protein: CASKHGTDTQYF
V gene: TRBV20-1; clone size: .; D gene: TRBD2; J gene: TRBJ2-1; CDR3 DNA: TGCAGTGCTAGTGACGGGAGGGAGCAGTTCTTC; CDR3 protein: CSASDGREQFF
V gene: TRBV12-3/TRBV12-4; clone size: .; D gene: .; J gene: TRBJ2-5; CDR3 DNA: TGTGCCAGCTCCGACGCAGGGCCCGGGTCCCAGTACTTC; CDR3 protein: CASSDAGPGSQYF
V gene: TRBV10-3; clone size: few; D gene: TRBD1; J gene: TRBJ2-2; CDR3 DNA: TGTGCCATCAGTGAATCGGGACAGGGGGCGCCCCCCGGGGAGCTGTTTTTT; CDR3 protein: CAISESGQGAPPGELFF
V gene: TRBV7-3; clone size: few; D gene: .; J gene: TRBJ2-2; CDR3 DNA: TGTGCCAGCAGCTTAACGGCGGGACAAATCACCGGGGAGCTGTTTTTT; CDR3 protein: CASSLTAGQITGELFF
V gene: TRBV20-1; clone size: .; D gene: .; J gene: TRBJ2-3; CDR3 DNA: TGCAGTGCCCCCGTGACGCGCCGGTCAGATACGCAGTATTTT; CDR3 protein: CSAPVTRRSDTQYF
V gene: TRBV7-9; clone size: .; D gene: .; J gene: TRBJ2-1; CDR3 DNA: TGTGCCAGCAGCCTAAGGTTGGCGACAGGCAAGGGTGAGCAGTTCTTC; CDR3 protein: CASSLRLATGKGEQFF
V gene: TRBV7-2; clone size: few; D gene: TRBD2; J gene: TRBJ2-7; CDR3 DNA: TGTGCCAGCAGACTAGCGGCCGAGCAGTACTTC; CDR3 protein: CASRLAAEQYF
V gene: TRBV30; clone size: .; D gene: TRBD1; J gene: TRBJ2-1; CDR3 DNA: TGTGCCTGGAGGACCCGGGGACAGGGGTTTGAGCAGTTCTTC; CDR3 protein: CAWRTRGQGFEQFF
V gene: TRBV5-1; clone size: few; D gene: TRBD2; J gene: TRBJ2-1; CDR3 DNA: TGCGCCAGCAGCGGCGGGACTAGCGCTAACTACAATGAGCAGTTCTTC; CDR3 protein: CASSGGTSANYNEQFF
V gene: TRBV5-5; clone size: few; D gene: .; J gene: TRBJ1-5; CDR3 DNA: TGTGCCAGCAGCCTGGATTTTGAGCGTAGCAATCAGCCCCAGCATTTT; CDR3 protein: CASSLDFERSNQPQHF
V gene: TRBV7-2; clone size: few; D gene: TRBD1; J gene: TRBJ1-5; CDR3 DNA: TGTGCCAGCAGCCGACAGGGCCATAGCAATCAGCCCCAGCATTTT; CDR3 protein: CASSRQGHSNQPQHF
V gene: TRBV12-3/TRBV12-4; clone size: many; D gene: .; J gene: TRBJ2-7; CDR3 DNA: TGTGCCAGCAGTTCTAGGGCTTCCTACGAGCAGTACTTC; CDR3 protein: CASSSRASYEQYF